This T cell receptor beta chain is drawn from a study of T cells in localized non-small cell lung cancer. Repertoires were generated with immunoSEQ multiplex PCR, while TCRdb's copy carries only in-frame clones and drops some. The table lists around 91,000 clones, approximately 90% of them singletons. Trimming cost V 2 bases and J 4 bases, with 10 bases left between them. The CDR3 is made up of 14 amino acids. CDR1 is SGHTA and CDR2 is FQGNSA in the germline V gene. This chain joins TRBV7-2 and TRBJ2-3; D could derive from TRBD1 or TRBD2 (5 bases each). The TCR sequence derives from a man between 40 and 70 years old with stage I squamous cell lung carcinoma. The source material was peripheral blood, sampled before any cancer treatment. The CDR3: CASSLTRGADTQYF. CDR3 nucleotides: TGTGCCAGCAGCTTAACTAGGGGTGCAGATACGCAGTATTTT. The whole variable domain, remainder taken from reference TRBV7-2 and TRBJ2-3, is GAGVSQSPSNKVTEKGKDVELRCDPISGHTALYWYRQSLGQGLEFLIYFQGNSAPDKSGLPSDRFSAERTGGSVSTLTIQRTQQEDSAVYLCASSLTRGADTQYFGPGTRLTVL.